This TCR beta chain was recorded in a study of OX40 agonist ivuxolimab in advanced cancers. Overall study findings and caveats: Antigens targeted by the expanded peripheral T cells were not determined. Low normalized T-cell clonal expansion was additionally recorded for some nonresponders.

About this clone: Antigen unknown.

The CDR3 runs 11 residues. CDR1 is GTSNPN, CDR2 SVGIG, per germline (reference sequence). V lost 2 bases and J 5 bases, leaving 6 bases between the germline ends. Some clones are missing from TCRdb's copy, which holds only in-frame ones; the method was immunoSEQ multiplex PCR. This table has about 38,000 clones, about 82% appearing once. The material was CD4+ or CD8+ T cells sorted from blood, obtained in a trial of the OX40 agonist ivuxolimab. V and J are TRBV30 and TRBJ1-1; tentative D call: TRBD1 (6 bases). The sequence came from an adult with an advanced solid tumor such as melanoma, head and neck, liver or kidney cancer. The chain's CDR3 is CAWSQGTEAFF. As DNA, the CDR3 is TGTGCCTGGAGTCAGGGGACTGAAGCTTTCTTT.